This is a list of T cell receptor beta chains from one sample in a study of T cells after somatic rescue of genetic block. Generated by immunoSEQ multiplex PCR, the TCRdb table keeps only in-frame clones and is missing some. The sample includes 14,000 to 15,000 clones, around 70% of them seen just once. The sample comprised peripheral blood mononuclear cells (PBMCs). All receptors come from a boy younger than 18. The CDR3 runs from the conserved cysteine through the conserved F or W. A D gene is named only where the DNA matches it firmly. Rows give clone size only sometimes, using once, few, many, or a class for an expanded clone.

cdr3_aa cdr3_nt clone_size d_call j_call v_call
CASSLAIVNTGELFF TGCGCCAGCAGCCTAGCGATCGTCAACACCGGGGAGCTGTTTTTT - - TRBJ2-2 TRBV5-1
CASSLESGGPYNSPLHF TGTGCCAGCAGCTTAGAATCGGGGGGCCCGTATAATTCACCCCTCCACTTT few - TRBJ1-6 TRBV7-8
CASSSGTDTQYF TGTGCCAGCAGTTCGGGAACAGATACGCAGTATTTT - - TRBJ2-3 TRBV6-6
CASSLIHPNTEAFF TGTGCCAGCAGCTTAATTCACCCTAACACTGAAGCTTTCTTT - - TRBJ1-1 TRBV7-2
CSVGAGNYEQYF TGCAGCGTTGGGGCAGGGAACTACGAGCAGTACTTC once - TRBJ2-7 TRBV29-1
CAISEQGGAGDTQYF TGTGCCATCAGTGAGCAGGGGGGGGCGGGAGATACGCAGTATTTT - - TRBJ2-3 TRBV10-3
CACLSEKLFF TGTGCCTGCTTATCTGAAAAACTGTTTTTT - - TRBJ1-4 TRBV30
CASSQPGSPYEQYF TGCGCCAGCAGCCAACCCGGGTCCCCCTACGAGCAGTACTTC once - TRBJ2-7 TRBV4-1
CASSLGGRAPSDTQYF TGTGCCAGCAGCCTCGGGGGGAGGGCCCCATCGGATACGCAGTATTTT - TRBD2 TRBJ2-3 TRBV5-5
CASSAGTGTEQYF TGTGCCAGCAGCGCCGGGACAGGGACCGAGCAGTACTTC - TRBD1 TRBJ2-7 TRBV9
CASSLIQGRTEAFF TGCGCCAGCAGCTTAATACAGGGAAGGACTGAAGCTTTCTTT - - TRBJ1-1 TRBV5-1
CASSWGTGLEQYF TGTGCCAGCAGTTGGGGAACAGGGCTCGAGCAGTACTTC few - TRBJ2-7 TRBV6-6
CASSSSGSTYEQYF TGCGCCAGCAGCTCTAGCGGTAGCACCTACGAGCAGTACTTC - TRBD2 TRBJ2-7 TRBV5-1
CASSLSPSGVTDTQYF TGTGCCAGCAGTTTATCGCCTAGCGGGGTCACAGATACGCAGTATTTT - TRBD2 TRBJ2-3 TRBV27
CASSSRGPYNEQFF TGTGCCAGCAGTTCCAGGGGCCCCTACAATGAGCAGTTCTTC - - TRBJ2-1 TRBV28
CAWSVTTLGYGYTF TGTGCCTGGAGTGTAACTACCCTCGGCTATGGCTACACCTTC - - TRBJ1-2 TRBV30
CASSLGIDTQYF TGTGCCAGCAGCTTGGGTATAGATACGCAGTATTTT once - TRBJ2-3 TRBV5-5
CASSESKIHTQYF TGCGCCAGCAGTGAGTCGAAAATCCATACGCAGTATTTT many - TRBJ2-3 TRBV10-2
CASSYSGSYNEQFF TGTGCCAGCAGTTACAGTGGTTCCTACAATGAGCAGTTCTTC few - TRBJ2-1 TRBV6-6
CASSPLYLSGPSSGANVLTF TGTGCCAGCAGCCCCCTGTATTTGTCGGGGCCCAGCTCTGGGGCCAACGTCCTGACTTTC - - TRBJ2-6 TRBV13
CASSPYDRVKETQYF TGTGCCAGCTCACCATATGACAGGGTGAAAGAGACCCAGTACTTC - TRBD1 TRBJ2-5 TRBV18
CASSVGRTRVYGYTF TGTGCCAGCAGCGTAGGGCGCACCAGGGTCTATGGCTACACCTTC medium-sized - TRBJ1-2 TRBV9
CASSGQYYGYTF TGCGCCAGCAGCGGACAGTACTATGGCTACACCTTC - - TRBJ1-2 TRBV5-1
CAWSGLAGGPSYNEQFF TGTGCCTGGAGTGGACTAGCGGGGGGGCCGTCCTACAATGAGCAGTTCTTC few TRBD2 TRBJ2-1 TRBV30
CASSFYITGELFF TGTGCCAGCAGCTTCTATATTACCGGGGAGCTGTTTTTT - - TRBJ2-2 TRBV5-4
CASSLNETQYF TGTGCCAGCAGCTTAAATGAGACCCAGTACTTC - - TRBJ2-5 TRBV7-3
CASRPGQGAAEAFF TGTGCCAGCAGACCCGGACAGGGGGCCGCTGAAGCTTTCTTT - TRBD1 TRBJ1-1 TRBV6-5
CASSARGVNSGNTIYF TGTGCCAGCAGCGCCCGGGGAGTTAACTCTGGAAACACCATATATTTT - - TRBJ1-3 TRBV9
CASSPQWDRGPAEAFF TGTGCCAGCTCACCGCAATGGGACAGGGGGCCCGCTGAAGCTTTCTTT - TRBD1 TRBJ1-1 TRBV18
CASTRGVEQPQHF TGTGCCAGCACTCGAGGGGTTGAACAGCCCCAGCATTTT - - TRBJ1-5 TRBV5-6
CASSLWTGGSGGELFF TGTGCCAGTAGTCTTTGGACAGGGGGAAGTGGCGGGGAGCTGTTTTTT few TRBD1 TRBJ2-2 TRBV19
CASSPPPGGNTEAFF TGCGCCAGCAGCCCCCCGCCAGGGGGGAACACTGAAGCTTTCTTT - TRBD1 TRBJ1-1 TRBV5-1
CASRNPLSWDTHEQYF TGTGCCAGTAGGAACCCCCTTAGCTGGGACACCCACGAGCAGTACTTC - - TRBJ2-7 TRBV2
CASSQSTGGFGNTIYF TGTGCCAGCAGCCAATCAACAGGGGGATTTGGAAACACCATATATTTT - TRBD1 TRBJ1-3 TRBV16
CAISEFGRNAAYGYTF TGTGCCATCAGTGAGTTCGGGAGGAATGCTGCCTATGGCTACACCTTC - - TRBJ1-2 TRBV10-3
CASSSWGNTGELFF TGTGCCAGCAGTAGCTGGGGGAACACCGGGGAGCTGTTTTTT medium-sized - TRBJ2-2 TRBV6-5
CAISAGSKETQYF TGTGCCATCAGTGCCGGGTCGAAAGAGACCCAGTACTTC - - TRBJ2-5 TRBV10-3
CASSPEINEQYF TGTGCCAGCTCACCGGAGATAAACGAGCAGTACTTC - - TRBJ2-7 TRBV18
CASSVAGTQYF TGTGCCAGCAGCGTAGCGGGCACGCAGTATTTT - - TRBJ2-3 TRBV9
CASSSSPGGGANEQFF TGTGCCAGCAGCTCGTCTCCCGGCGGGGGGGCGAATGAGCAGTTCTTC - TRBD2 TRBJ2-1 TRBV11-3
CASSLAGTTNTEAFF TGCGCCAGCAGCTTGGCCGGGACAACGAACACTGAAGCTTTCTTT - - TRBJ1-1 TRBV5-1
CASTQGRQETQYF TGTGCCAGCACCCAGGGGAGGCAAGAGACCCAGTACTTC - - TRBJ2-5 TRBV2
CASSIPGQGRGTEAFF TGTGCCAGTAGTATTCCGGGACAGGGGAGAGGCACTGAAGCTTTCTTT - TRBD1 TRBJ1-1 TRBV19
CASSPAPNPATNEKLFF TGTGCCAGCTCACCAGCCCCTAACCCCGCAACTAATGAAAAACTGTTTTTT - - TRBJ1-4 TRBV18
CASRSRGLVMF TGTGCCAGCAGGTCGCGGGGACTGGTGATGTTT - - TRBJ1-6 TRBV28
CAWSVLQGSSYEQYF TGTGCCTGGAGTGTTCTACAGGGGAGTTCCTACGAGCAGTACTTC - TRBD1 TRBJ2-7 TRBV30
CASSPVQGAYEQYF TGTGCCAGCTCACCAGTTCAGGGGGCCTACGAGCAGTACTTC - TRBD1 TRBJ2-7 TRBV18
CASSLWGQEAQYF TGTGCCAGCAGTTTATGGGGCCAAGAGGCCCAGTACTTC once - TRBJ2-5 TRBV27
CAIRTTLSTDTQYF TGTGCCATCAGGACGACTTTATCCACAGATACGCAGTATTTT - - TRBJ2-3 TRBV10-3
CASSEVAGGSYNEQFF TGTGCCAGCAGTGAAGTAGCGGGGGGCTCCTACAATGAGCAGTTCTTC - TRBD2 TRBJ2-1 TRBV2
CASRGYGYTF TGTGCCAGCAGAGGGTATGGCTACACCTTC - - TRBJ1-2 TRBV28
CASSPTGNPLGYGYTF TGTGCCAGCAGTCCGACAGGGAACCCCCTGGGGTATGGCTACACCTTC - TRBD1 TRBJ1-2 TRBV5-6
CASSFGTSVGSRKTQYF TGTGCCAGCAGTTTCGGGACTAGTGTGGGGTCAAGGAAGACCCAGTACTTC - TRBD2 TRBJ2-5 TRBV28
CASSAGQYSGNTIYF TGCGCCAGCAGCGCGGGACAGTACTCTGGAAACACCATATATTTT - TRBD1 TRBJ1-3 TRBV5-1
CASSPLGQHFSGNTIYF TGTGCCAGCTCACCTTTGGGACAGCATTTCTCTGGAAACACCATATATTTT few TRBD1 TRBJ1-3 TRBV18
CASSLSPRTGGFYEQYF TGTGCCAGCAGCTTAAGCCCCAGGACAGGGGGGTTCTACGAGCAGTACTTC - TRBD1 TRBJ2-7 TRBV11-2
CAWSARGGEQYF TGTGCCTGGAGCGCTAGAGGGGGTGAGCAGTACTTC medium-sized - TRBJ2-7 TRBV30
CASSLTGWDYEQYF TGTGCCAGCAGTCTGACAGGGTGGGACTACGAGCAGTACTTC - TRBD1 TRBJ2-7 TRBV14
CASSLEGPQETQYF TGTGCCAGCAGTTTAGAGGGACCCCAAGAGACCCAGTACTTC - - TRBJ2-5 TRBV28
CASSSSQWAPSYGYTF TGTGCCAGCAGCTCCTCTCAGTGGGCTCCCAGCTATGGCTACACCTTC - - TRBJ1-2 TRBV7-6